This T cell receptor (beta chain) appears in the sequencing data of a study of Tregs in tolerant kidney transplant recipients (dated by TCRdb to about 2019). A note on the overall study: TCRbeta sequencing was used in the study to identify donor-specific regulatory T cells before combined kidney and bone marrow transplantation, and the identified cells were then tracked after transplant. TCRbeta repertoire sequencing was used in 3 healthy controls to compare several methods for expanding Tregs specific for an allogeneic donor. What the work shows at the level of the full study, not this receptor alone: Because only a small number of patients were included, the study had limitations, and the results will need to be validated in larger populations as well as under other immunosuppression protocols. Although technical replication error seemed to be minimal, the question of biological reproducibility was not addressed directly. Expanding Tregs with activated donor B cells appeared to identify the most biologically relevant and donor-specific TCRbeta repertoire.

For this clone: Its antigen remains undetermined. Base qualities are not provided; no much larger clone lies one nucleotide away.

Unstimulated Tregs (CD4+CD25+CD127-), CD4+ non-Tregs (CD4+CD25-), CD4 and CD8 cells were FACS-sorted from thawed PBMCs. Healthy control blood came either as purchased buffy coats or from healthy volunteers. Healthy control blood was processed to PBMCs by Ficoll density gradient and cryopreserved, and patient PBMCs were collected before and after transplant. For TCRbeta CDR3 sequencing, genomic DNA from the sorted cells was extracted using the QIAGEN DNeasy Blood and Tissue Kit. Through immunoSEQ, high-throughput TCRbeta CDR3 sequencing was done commercially, including PCR amplification with internal controls and bias correction. Under the source paper's analysis protocol: A unique productive TCRbeta sequence was defined by the CDR3 nucleotide sequence when primers matched, and otherwise by the CDR3 amino acid sequence together with the Vbeta and Jbeta genes. To correct for sorting error, sequences found in more than one sorted population at a frequency ratio of 2:1 or less were discarded, and the remaining shared sequences were assigned to the population with the higher frequency. A sequence counted as donor-reactive if, in CFSE-low cells, the sequence had a frequency of at least 0.01% and was expanded at least 5-fold compared with unstimulated cells. Repertoire divergence was quantified by Jensen-Shannon divergence calculated from the top 100 TCRbeta sequences ranked by frequency. For samples with multiple sequencing runs, sorting error was corrected separately for each run before the runs were pooled. TCRdb took over this immuneACCESS table, retaining in-frame rearrangements with V and J assigned. Such tables are incomplete; in checked studies, under half of the missing clones stem from an unresolved V gene, and the remainder is unexplained. V and J calls and clone size follow that table, whereas D and trimming were derived from the DNA. The sample table contains over 50,000 clones; only one count was recorded for 83% of them. The ten most abundant clones make up under 6.5% of the sample.

V and J are truncated by 4 bases and 7 bases respectively, leaving an intervening sequence of 20 bases. From a lookup of the germline V gene, CDR1 and CDR2 are LGHNA and YSLEER. There are 16 amino acids in the CDR3, from cysteine to phenylalanine inclusive. Only CDR3 DNA remains: 48 bases, in frame from the first base. This receptor was obtained from a human donor in good health. Sequenced sample: CD4+ T cells from blood. The chain is assembled from TRBV4-3 and TRBJ2-1; TRBD1 is a weak D gene call, 6 bases matching. The nucleotide sequence reads TGCGCCAGCAGCCTTACCCAGGGGTATGCGGGTAATGAGCAGTTCTTC. It translates to CASSLTQGYAGNEQFF.